This section outlines one T cell receptor (beta chain) sequence together with its context. Its antigen remains unknown. Per germline, CDR1 SNHLY and CDR2 FYNNEI. Trimming stripped 0 bases from V and 9 bases from J, with 14 bases between. The CDR3 runs 14 residues. The source of the sample is a study of T cells in Graves' hyperthyroidism and ophthalmopathy. Amplification of TCR beta CDR3 regions used RNA as the template. RT-PCR in the first round (using the HTBI primer set) targeted the TCR CDR3. TCRdb processed the multiplex PCR reads anew with MiXCR; each CDR3 protein has one entry. The sample consists of approximately 210,000 distinct CDR3 sequences, over 15% of them appearing once. The study, taken as a whole, reports: Using 13 V-J features, a model discriminated ophthalmopathy from stable hyperthyroidism. Blood also showed most of the thyroid clonotypes that were expanded above 0.001.

Lactation, pregnancy, other autoimmune disease or uncontrolled infection excluded patients. Out of approximately 10 ml of fresh peripheral blood came the PBMCs. Sample: blood. The clonotype originates from a man in his fifties or sixties with Graves' hyperthyroidism. The rearrangement joins TRBV2 to TRBJ1-1; no clear D gene. As DNA, the CDR3 is TGTGCCAGCAGTGAAGCGGGAGGCGAAATAAAAGCTTTCTTT. Amino acid sequence: CASSEAGGEIKAFF.